This section outlines one T cell receptor (beta chain) sequence together with its context. Per the original methods: Using reference gene primer amplification, nucleated cell counts were estimated. Data came from immunoSEQ multiplex PCR; TCRdb stores just in-frame clones and leaves some out. That table furnishes V, J and clone size, whereas the DNA furnished D and trimming. The table shows 390,000 or so clones, with about 83% occurring only once. This record comes from a study of blood T cell repertoires in COVID-19. J was trimmed by 1 base and V by 6 bases; bases with no gene match: 3. CDR3 length: 14 amino acids. Germline CDR1 SNHLY, CDR2 FYNNEI. Participants, about 18 to 100 years old, spanned around 25 US areas. Participant-given clinical history determined each cohort assignment.

Specimen: PBMCs or T cells enriched from blood (not recorded which). This chain joins TRBV2 and TRBJ1-1; 9 bases match TRBD1. The clonotype comes from a woman aged 50 to 60 who had recovered from COVID-19. The CDR3 DNA reads TGTGCCAGCAGCGGGGGACAGGGGAACACTGAAGCTTTCTTT. This encodes CASSGGQGNTEAFF. Full variable domain (missing parts from reference TRBV2 and TRBJ1-1): EPEVTQTPSHQVTQMGQEVILRCVPISNHLYFYWYRQILGQKVEFLVSFYNNEISEKSEIFDDQFSVERPDGSNFTLKIRSTKLEDSAMYFCASSGGQGNTEAFFGQGTRLTVV.